A single sample gave rise to the 28 T cell receptor beta chains below, sequenced in a study of control samples from healthy donors and cancer patients. TCRdb's table, derived via immunoSEQ multiplex PCR, lists solely in-frame clones and lacks some. In the table there are about 58,000 clones, roughly 90% of which are singletons. Material for sequencing was PBMCs. The receptors were gathered from a man aged 60 to 75 with colorectal cancer.

On this clone: Other DNA sequences within the sample encode an identical CDR3. The chain links TRBV30 to TRBJ1-1, with 9 nucleotides matching TRBD1. Germline V gives CDR1 GTSNPN, CDR2 SVGIG (reference sequence). The CDR3 loop spans 16 amino acids. Germline trimming cut 3 bases from V and 1 base from J; bases unmatched to any gene: 9. Here the CDR3 DNA reads TGTGCCTGGAGAGTGGAAGGGACAGGGAAGAACACTGAAGCTTTCTTT. This encodes CAWRVEGTGKNTEAFF.

The chain has TRBV4-2 and TRBJ2-7; possible D gene TRBD1, 6 bases. The germline gives CDR1 LGHNA, CDR2 YNFKEQ. V dropped 3 bases and J dropped 4 bases, with 16 bases sitting between them. The CDR3 totals 15 residues. The CDR3 spells CASSQAEQGVYEQYF. The CDR3 DNA follows: TGTGCCAGCAGCCAGGCAGAACAGGGAGTTTACGAGCAGTACTTC.

The rearrangement links TRBV11-2 to TRBJ2-3; TRBD2 matches 9 bases. The germline gives CDR1 SGHAT, CDR2 FQNNGV. This CDR3 has 15 amino acids. V shed 3 bases and J 1 base; nucleotides not matched to a gene: 2. CDR3 sequence (DNA): TGTGCCAGCAGCTTCATAGCGGGGGGCACAGATACGCAGTATTTT. Its translation is CASSFIAGGTDTQYF.

The V gene is TRBV2, the J gene TRBJ1-1; D is undetermined. Germline V gene data show CDR1 as SNHLY and CDR2 as FYNNEI. The V end was cut by 2 bases, the J end by 1 base, with 8 bases between. The CDR3 has 14 residues. In DNA, the CDR3 is TGTGCCAGCAGTGAAAAACAGAAGAACACTGAAGCTTTCTTT. Translating gives CASSEKQKNTEAFF.

This chain connects TRBV7-6 to TRBJ2-3, with TRBD2 matching 9 bases. There are 14 residues in the CDR3. Looked up from germline, CDR1 is SGHVS and CDR2 is FNYEAQ. Trimming cost V 5 bases and J 5 bases; bases outside gene matches: 5. DNA for the CDR3: TGTGCCAGCAGCCTTTTGACTAGCGGAGATACGCAGTATTTT. It encodes CASSLLTSGDTQYF.

The genes are TRBV28 and TRBJ1-5; D unresolved. Germline CDR1 is MDHEN and CDR2 is SYDVKM. V was cut by 5 bases and J by 0 bases, with 14 bases left in between. There are 16 residues in the CDR3. CDR3 in DNA: TGTGCCAGCAGTCTCGTTGGGAGTTTTAGCAATCAGCCCCAGCATTTT. Translated, it gives CASSLVGSFSNQPQHF.

The rearrangement joins TRBV5-6 to TRBJ2-3; D is unclear. Germline lookup yields CDR1 SGHDT and CDR2 YYEEEE. The V and J ends lost 4 bases and 1 base respectively, with 7 bases between them. The length of the CDR3 is 13 residues. The CDR3 is CASSARGTDTQYF. CDR3 DNA sequence: TGTGCCAGCAGCGCCCGGGGCACAGATACGCAGTATTTT. The entire variable domain, with the rest obtained from reference TRBV5-6 and TRBJ2-3, is as follows: DAGVTQSPTHLIKTRGQQVTLRCSPKSGHDTVSWYQQALGQGPQFIFQYYEEEERQRGNFPDRFSGHQFPNYSSELNVNALLLGDSALYLCASSARGTDTQYFGPGTRLTVL.

This clone is medium-sized within its sample. V usage is TRBV11-2 and J usage is TRBJ1-2, with no clear D. Germline V gene lookup returns CDR1 SGHAT and CDR2 FQNNGV. The CDR3 contains 13 residues. Trimming cost V 0 bases and J 2 bases, with 4 bases left between them. CDR3 bases: TGTGCCAGCAGCTTAGACAGGAACTATGGCTACACCTTC. Its protein is CASSLDRNYGYTF.

The V and J genes are TRBV29-1 and TRBJ2-3; 7 bases map to TRBD2. The CDR3 spans 15 residues. Trimming removed 1 base from V and 6 bases from J; junction bases left unmatched: 10. CDR1 and CDR2 (germline): SQVTM, ANQGSEA. CDR3: CSVEGWASGEDTQYF. As DNA, the CDR3 is TGCAGCGTTGAAGGGTGGGCTAGCGGAGAGGATACGCAGTATTTT.

The chain couples TRBV3-1 (or the pseudogene TRBV3-2) to TRBJ1-1; D uncertain. The CDR3 loop spans 12 amino acids. Trimming cost V 4 bases and J 10 bases, with 13 bases left between them. Germline V gene lookup returns CDR1 LGHDT and CDR2 YNNKEL (reference sequence). The CDR3 sequence is CASSPVGEGAFF. The DNA of the CDR3 is TGTGCCAGCAGCCCTGTTGGGGAGGGAGCTTTCTTT.

This rearrangement joins TRBV7-9 to TRBJ2-3; unclear D gene. V dropped 4 bases and J dropped 6 bases, with 8 bases sitting between them. There are 12 residues in the CDR3. Germline CDR1 is SEHNR and CDR2 is FQNEAQ (reference sequence). The CDR3 region is CASSSTLDTQYF. The DNA for the CDR3 is TGTGCCAGCAGCTCCACCTTGGATACGCAGTATTTT. Based on the CDR3 plus reference TRBV7-9 and TRBJ2-3, the full variable domain is DTGVSQNPRHKITKRGQNVTFRCDPISEHNRLYWYRQTLGQGPEFLTYFQNEAQLEKSRLLSDRFSAERPKGSFSTLEIQRTEQGDSAMYLCASSSTLDTQYFGPGTRLTVL.

V usage is TRBV6-4 and J usage is TRBJ2-6; D is unclear. The CDR3 runs 15 residues. V shed 3 bases and J shed 0 bases, with 6 bases lying between them. Germline lookup yields CDR1 MRHNA and CDR2 SNTAGT. The CDR3 DNA reads TGTGCCAGCAGTGAAGGTAGCTCTGGGGCCAACGTCCTGACTTTC. This sequence encodes CASSEGSSGANVLTF.

V usage is TRBV19 and J usage is TRBJ1-3; 9 bases fit TRBD1. The J segment lost 4 bases and the V segment lost 5 bases, leaving 6 bases of the junction unmatched. This CDR3 has 15 residues. CDR1 is LNHDA and CDR2 is SQIVND in the germline V gene (reference sequence). The CDR3: CASSPGQGVGNTIYF. CDR3 in DNA: TGTGCCAGTAGTCCGGGACAGGGAGTGGGAAACACCATATATTTT.

The rearrangement links TRBV11-3 to TRBJ2-5, with no clear D. Germline CDR1 and CDR2: SGHNT and YENEEA. Trimming cost V 0 bases and J 4 bases, with 3 bases left between them. This CDR3 region has 12 residues. The CDR3 nucleotides are TGTGCCAGCAGCTTAGATCCAGAGACCCAGTACTTC. As protein: CASSLDPETQYF.

The chain carries TRBV4-3 and TRBJ2-3; 7 nucleotides align to TRBD2. Germline values: CDR1 LGHNA, CDR2 YSLEER. Unmatched junction bases numbered 6, after V lost 1 base and J lost 2 bases. The CDR3 runs 16 residues. The CDR3 protein is CASSQGGGSLTDTQYF. The CDR3 coding sequence is TGCGCCAGCAGCCAAGGGGGAGGGTCCCTCACAGATACGCAGTATTTT.

The J gene is TRBJ1-4, the V gene TRBV7-8, with D perhaps matching TRBD1 (5 bases). V lost 5 bases, J lost 4 bases, and 14 bases lay in between. Germline CDR1 SGHVS, CDR2 FQNEAQ. The CDR3 has 15 amino acids. This CDR3 reads CASSAPQGNNEKLFF. The CDR3 coding sequence is TGTGCCAGCAGCGCCCCCCAGGGAAATAATGAAAAACTGTTTTTT.

The chain links TRBV27 to TRBJ2-7; 9 bases align to TRBD1. The CDR3 sequence is 15 residues long. CDR1 and CDR2 (germline): MNHEY, SMNVEV (reference sequence). J gave up 6 bases and V 5 bases, and 11 bases lay outside the gene matches. In nucleotides, the CDR3 is TGTGCCAGCAGTCTGTACCGGGACAGGGTTAGCGAGCAGTACTTC. Translated, it gives CASSLYRDRVSEQYF.

The chain recombines TRBV5-1 with TRBJ1-4, with 9 bases fitting TRBD1. CDR1 and CDR2 (germline): SGHRS, YFSETQ. The CDR3 length is 14 residues. V lost 4 bases, J lost 5 bases, and 3 bases stayed unmatched. As DNA, the CDR3 is TGCGCCAGCAGCCCCGGACAGGGGAATGAAAAACTGTTTTTT. Its protein product is CASSPGQGNEKLFF.

V is TRBV12-3 or TRBV12-4 and J is TRBJ2-5, with 8 nucleotides matching TRBD1. The CDR3 spans 13 residues. The CDR3 DNA reads TGTCCCCGCAGACGACAGGGGCAAGAGACCCAGTACTTC. As protein: CPRRRQGQETQYF.

The rearrangement joins TRBV18 to TRBJ2-1, with D unclear. CDR1 and CDR2 (germline): KGHSH, LQKENI. The CDR3 covers 13 residues. V lost 3 bases and J lost 4, with 7 bases in between. As DNA, the CDR3 is TGTGCCAGCTCACCCCTGGGGTACAATGAGCAGTTCTTC. Amino acids: CASSPLGYNEQFF.

In its sample, this clone was seen once. The V gene is TRBV19, the J gene TRBJ2-1; 8 bases match TRBD1. With V trimmed by 7 bases and J by 7 bases, 9 bases remained unmatched. CDR1 is LNHDA, CDR2 SQIVND, per germline (reference sequence). The CDR3 extends over 14 amino acids. The CDR3 reads CASKGTGPWNEQFF. The CDR3 DNA is TGTGCCAGTAAGGGGACAGGTCCGTGGAATGAGCAGTTCTTC.

The V gene is TRBV5-4, the J gene TRBJ2-2; D is possibly TRBD2 (5 bases). Germline assignment: CDR1 SGHNT and CDR2 YYREEE (reference sequence). The CDR3 has 14 residues. Trimming pared 5 bases from V and 0 bases from J, leaving 8 bases between. In nucleotides, the CDR3 is TGTGCCAGCAGGGACGGGGCGAACACCGGGGAGCTGTTTTTT. As protein: CASRDGANTGELFF.

The chain recombines TRBV2 with TRBJ2-4; TRBD2 is a possible D gene (6 bases). CDR3 length equals 12 residues. Germline V gives CDR1 SNHLY, CDR2 FYNNEI. Trimming took off 4 bases at V and 8 bases at J, with 9 bases between the two ends. The CDR3 sequence is CASSGRGDIQYF. In nucleotides, the CDR3 is TGTGCCAGCAGTGGGAGGGGCGACATTCAGTACTTC.

The rearrangement uses TRBV18 and TRBJ2-7; weak D call: TRBD2 (6 bases). This CDR3 has 13 residues. Germline V gives CDR1 KGHSH, CDR2 LQKENI. Trimming stripped 0 bases from V and 4 bases from J, with 7 bases between. The CDR3 DNA sequence: TGTGCCAGCTCACCACCGGAGGGTTACGAGCAGTACTTC. This encodes CASSPPEGYEQYF.

This chain joins TRBV5-1 and TRBJ1-5, with TRBD1 identical over 7 bases. V lost 2 bases and J lost 6; bases outside the gene matches: 5. The CDR3 runs 14 residues. Germline CDR1 SGHRS, CDR2 YFSETQ. CDR3 in amino acids: CASSLQGSGQPQHF. The CDR3 DNA reads as TGCGCCAGCAGCTTACAGGGGTCGGGTCAGCCCCAGCATTTT.

The V and J genes are TRBV11-3 and TRBJ2-3; D assignment may be TRBD1 or TRBD2 (6 bases each). This CDR3 is 15 amino acids long. From germline, CDR1 is SGHNT and CDR2 YENEEA. V shed 3 bases and J shed 2 bases, with 12 bases lying between them. CDR3 coding DNA: TGTGCCAGCAGCTTGGGCGGGGACAACACAGATACGCAGTATTTT. Translating it yields CASSLGGDNTDTQYF.

The genes are TRBV5-1 and TRBJ1-2; a weak D match, TRBD1 (5 bases). Trimming took off 4 bases at V and 2 bases at J, with 12 bases between the two ends. Germline V gene lookup returns CDR1 SGHRS and CDR2 YFSETQ. This CDR3 spans 14 amino acids. In DNA form, the CDR3 reads TGCGCCAGCAGCGGGGGGACGGGGAACTATGGCTACACCTTC. Its translation: CASSGGTGNYGYTF.

The genes are TRBV5-1 and TRBJ1-1; D gene unclear. The CDR3 is 16 amino acids. Trimming pared 0 bases from V and 3 bases from J, leaving 15 bases between. Germline V gene data show CDR1 as SGHRS and CDR2 as YFSETQ. The CDR3 reads CASSLAIQSRDTEAFF. DNA of the CDR3: TGCGCCAGCAGCTTGGCGATCCAGAGTAGGGACACTGAAGCTTTCTTT.